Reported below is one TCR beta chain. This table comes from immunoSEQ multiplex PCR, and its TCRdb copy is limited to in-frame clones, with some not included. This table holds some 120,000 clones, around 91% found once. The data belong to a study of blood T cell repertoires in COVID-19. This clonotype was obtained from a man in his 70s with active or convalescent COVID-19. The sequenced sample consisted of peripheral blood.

The CDR3 nucleotides are TGTGCCAGCAGCTCCGCCGGGACAGGGGACTACGAGCAGTACTTC. This translates into CASSSAGTGDYEQYF. The gene calls are TRBV11-3 and TRBJ2-7, with 10 nucleotides matching TRBD1. V lost 4 bases and J lost 3; bases outside the gene matches: 6. The CDR3 runs to 15 residues. Germline lookup yields CDR1 SGHNT and CDR2 YENEEA. Full variable domain (outside the CDR3, taken from reference TRBV11-3 and TRBJ2-7): EAGVVQSPRYKIIEKKQPVAFWCNPISGHNTLYWYLQNLGQGPELLIRYENEEAVDDSQLPKDRFSAERLKGVDSTLKIQPAELGDSAVYLCASSSAGTGDYEQYFGPGTRLTVT.